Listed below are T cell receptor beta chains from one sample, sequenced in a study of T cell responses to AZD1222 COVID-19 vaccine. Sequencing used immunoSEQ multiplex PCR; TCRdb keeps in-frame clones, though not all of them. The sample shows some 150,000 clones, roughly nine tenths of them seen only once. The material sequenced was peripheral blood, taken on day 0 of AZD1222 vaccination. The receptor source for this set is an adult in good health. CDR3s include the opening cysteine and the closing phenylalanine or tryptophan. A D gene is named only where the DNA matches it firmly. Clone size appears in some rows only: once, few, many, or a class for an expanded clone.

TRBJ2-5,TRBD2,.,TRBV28,TGTGCCAGCAGACCAGGACTAGCGGGAGGGTCAGAGACCCAGTACTTC,CASRPGLAGGSETQYF
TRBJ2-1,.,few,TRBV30,TGTGCCTGGAGTGCCGGCCGGGTCGCCAATGAGCAGTTCTTC,CAWSAGRVANEQFF
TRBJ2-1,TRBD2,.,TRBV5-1,TGCGCCAGCAGTTTTACCGGACTAGCCGCCTACAATGAGCAGTTCTTC,CASSFTGLAAYNEQFF
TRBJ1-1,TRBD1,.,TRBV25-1,TGTGCCAGCAGTGCCTCGACAGGGGGGGCGAACACTGAAGCTTTCTTT,CASSASTGGANTEAFF
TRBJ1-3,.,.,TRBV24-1,TGTGCCACCAGTGCGGCAGGGACTGGAAACACCATATATTTT,CATSAAGTGNTIYF
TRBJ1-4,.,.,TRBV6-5,TGTGCCAGTGGGGGTCTCGCTCTGTTTTTT,CASGGLALFF
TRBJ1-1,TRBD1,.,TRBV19,TGTGCCAGTAGTATGTCACAGGGGGCGGAAACTGAAGCTTTCTTT,CASSMSQGAETEAFF
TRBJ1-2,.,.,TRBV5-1,TGCGCCAGCAGCTTGGGGGCAGGGGATAACTATGGCTACACCTTC,CASSLGAGDNYGYTF
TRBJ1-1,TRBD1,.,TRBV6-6,TGTGCCAGCAGTTATCCCACGGACAGGGGGAACACTGAAGCTTTCTTT,CASSYPTDRGNTEAFF
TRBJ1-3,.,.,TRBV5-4,TGTGCCAGCAGCCCAAGGCAGAACTCTGGAAACACCATATATTTT,CASSPRQNSGNTIYF
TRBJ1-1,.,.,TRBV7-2,TGTGCCAGCAGCCTGGCGGGGTACATGAACACTGAAGCTTTCTTT,CASSLAGYMNTEAFF
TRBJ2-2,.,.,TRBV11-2,TGTGCCAGCAGCTTAGCCTCAGGGATCGGCGGGGAGCTGTTTTTT,CASSLASGIGGELFF
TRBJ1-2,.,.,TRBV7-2,TGTGCCAGCAGCTTATCGTCGGGTACAGGGTTCTATGGCTACACCTTC,CASSLSSGTGFYGYTF
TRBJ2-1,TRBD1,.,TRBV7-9,TGTGCCAGCAGCTTAGTACAGGGGTATTACAATGAGCAGTTCTTC,CASSLVQGYYNEQFF
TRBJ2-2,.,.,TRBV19,TGTGCCAGTAGTATCCCGAACACCGGGGAGCTGTTTTTT,CASSIPNTGELFF
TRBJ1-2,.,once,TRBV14,TGTGCCAGCAGCCACGCCATATATCAGGGAGGCGCCTATGGCTACACCTTC,CASSHAIYQGGAYGYTF
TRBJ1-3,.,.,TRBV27,TGTGCCAGCAGTATTACAGGGTACTCTGGAAACACCATATATTTT,CASSITGYSGNTIYF
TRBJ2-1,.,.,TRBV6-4,TGTGCCAGCAGTGACCTGTACAATGAGCAGTTCTTC,CASSDLYNEQFF
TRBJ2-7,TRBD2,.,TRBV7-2,TGTGCCAGCAGCTTTTTAGGACTAGCGGGACCCGAGCAGTACTTC,CASSFLGLAGPEQYF
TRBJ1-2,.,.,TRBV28,TGTGCCTCTCAGGGGCCGGTCTATGGCTACACCTTC,CASQGPVYGYTF
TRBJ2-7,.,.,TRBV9,TGTGCCAGCAGCTCGCACCTAGCGTCTCTAGGCGAGCAGTACTTC,CASSSHLASLGEQYF
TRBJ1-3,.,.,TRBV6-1,TGTGCCAGCAGTGAGGTGTTCGGAAACACCATATATTTT,CASSEVFGNTIYF
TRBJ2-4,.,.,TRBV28,TGTGCCAGCAGTTCCTATAGGGTCTCCAAAAACATTCAGTACTTC,CASSSYRVSKNIQYF
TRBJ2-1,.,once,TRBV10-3,TGTGCCATCAGTGATGGTTGGGGGCTAGGTGAGCAGTTCTTC,CAISDGWGLGEQFF
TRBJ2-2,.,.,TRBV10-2,TGCGCCAGCAGCGGGACTGAGTCAACCGGGGAGCTGTTTTTT,CASSGTESTGELFF
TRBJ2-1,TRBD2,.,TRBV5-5,TGTGCCAGCAGCGACCCAAGCGGGGACCCCTACAATGAGCAGTTCTTC,CASSDPSGDPYNEQFF
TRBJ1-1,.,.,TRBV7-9,TGTGCCAGCAGCTTACTCCCGACAGGTGAAGCTTTCTTT,CASSLLPTGEAFF
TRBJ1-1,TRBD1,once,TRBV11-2,TGTGCCAGCAGCCGCGCCCGGGCGTCCGCAGGGGGCGCAGGCACTGAAGCTTTCTTT,CASSRARASAGGAGTEAFF
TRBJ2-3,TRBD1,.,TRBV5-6,TGTGCCAGCAGCGGGGACAGGGCGGCCCATACGCAGTATTTT,CASSGDRAAHTQYF
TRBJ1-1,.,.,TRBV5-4,TGTGCCAGCAGCTTGGACAGGAACACTGAAGCTTTCTTT,CASSLDRNTEAFF
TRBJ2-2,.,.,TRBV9,TGTGCCAGCAGCGTAGTAACCGGGGAGCTGTTTTTT,CASSVVTGELFF
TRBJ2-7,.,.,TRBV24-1,TGTGCCACCAGAACCACGGGGCAGTACTTC,CATRTTGQYF
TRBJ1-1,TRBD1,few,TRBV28,TGTGCCAGCAGTTCCTTACAGGGGGCCAACACTGAAGCTTTCTTT,CASSSLQGANTEAFF
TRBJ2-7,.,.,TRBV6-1,TGTGCCAGCAGTGAGTGGGGGGAAGGGCCCTACGAGCAGTACTTC,CASSEWGEGPYEQYF
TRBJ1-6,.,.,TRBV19,TGTGCCAGTAGTGCCCTGACAGGAAATAATTCACCCCTCCACTTT,CASSALTGNNSPLHF
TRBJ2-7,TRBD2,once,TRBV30,TGTGCCTGGAGAATAGGGGCTAGCGGAGGATACGAGCAGTACTTC,CAWRIGASGGYEQYF
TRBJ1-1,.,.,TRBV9,TGTGCCAGCAGCGTAGGGAGGGGTGTTGGCACTGAAGCTTTCTTT,CASSVGRGVGTEAFF
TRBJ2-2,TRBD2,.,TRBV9,TGTGCCAGCAGCGTCCTTAGCGGGATGAACACCGGGGAGCTGTTTTTT,CASSVLSGMNTGELFF
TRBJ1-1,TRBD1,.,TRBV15,TGTGCCACCAGCAGAACAGGACAGGGTGGGAGGCACACTGAAGCTTTCTTT,CATSRTGQGGRHTEAFF
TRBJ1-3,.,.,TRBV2,TGTGCCAGCAGGCAGGAGGACATCTCTGGAAACACCATATATTTT,CASRQEDISGNTIYF
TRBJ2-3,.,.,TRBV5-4,TGTGCCAGCAGCCCCGGGGGTAGCACAGATACGCAGTATTTT,CASSPGGSTDTQYF
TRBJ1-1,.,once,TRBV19,TGTGCCAGTAGTATCATCGGACGGGGAAGCACTGAAGCTTTCTTT,CASSIIGRGSTEAFF
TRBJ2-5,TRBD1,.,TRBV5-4,TGTGCCAGCAGCGGCCGGGACAGCCAGACCCAGTACTTC,CASSGRDSQTQYF
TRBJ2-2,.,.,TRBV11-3,TGTGCCAGCAGCTTAGTTCGGCAATCCGGGGAGCTGTTTTTT,CASSLVRQSGELFF
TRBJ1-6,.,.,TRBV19,TGTGCCAGTAGTACCAGACAGAGCTATAATTCACCCCTCCACTTT,CASSTRQSYNSPLHF